One T cell receptor (beta chain) is described in this entry. This sample was included in a study of cytomegalovirus exposure and HLA in healthy donors. PCR amplification relied on 60 Vbeta primers (plus 13 Jbeta primers). This table comes from immunoSEQ multiplex PCR, and its TCRdb copy is limited to in-frame clones, with some not included. Counted here are 250,000 to 350,000 clones, roughly 90% occurring once; the ten biggest clones make up around 3.7%. V lost 10 bases to trimming and J lost 5 bases, with 17 bases between them. Germline V gene sequence: CDR1 MGHDK, CDR2 SYGVNS. CDR3 length equals 13 residues.

The source material was PBMCs. The TCR was taken from a man between 35 and 55 years old in good health and CMV-seropositive. The chain employs TRBV25-1 and TRBJ2-5; possible D gene TRBD2, 5 bases. The DNA of the CDR3 is TGTGCCACCCGTGACCCAGGAGGTGAGACCCAGTACTTC. It codes for CATRDPGGETQYF.